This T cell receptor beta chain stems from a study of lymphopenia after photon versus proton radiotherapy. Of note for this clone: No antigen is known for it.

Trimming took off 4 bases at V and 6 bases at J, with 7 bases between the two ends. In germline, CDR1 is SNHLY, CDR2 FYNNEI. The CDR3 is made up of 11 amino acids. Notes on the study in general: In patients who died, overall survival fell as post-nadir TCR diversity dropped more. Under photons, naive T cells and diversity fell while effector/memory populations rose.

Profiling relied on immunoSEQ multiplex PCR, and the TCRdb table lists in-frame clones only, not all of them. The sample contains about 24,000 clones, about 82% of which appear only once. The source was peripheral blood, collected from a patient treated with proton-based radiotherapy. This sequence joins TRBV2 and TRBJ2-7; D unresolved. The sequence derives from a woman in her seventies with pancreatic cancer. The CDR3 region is CASSVALEQYF. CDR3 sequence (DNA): TGTGCCAGCAGTGTGGCACTCGAGCAGTACTTC. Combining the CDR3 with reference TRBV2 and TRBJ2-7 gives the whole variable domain EPEVTQTPSHQVTQMGQEVILRCVPISNHLYFYWYRQILGQKVEFLVSFYNNEISEKSEIFDDQFSVERPDGSNFTLKIRSTKLEDSAMYFCASSVALEQYFGPGTRLTVT.